Listed here are 17 T cell receptor beta chains from one sample, sequenced in a study of T cells in localized non-small cell lung cancer. Libraries were prepared by immunoSEQ multiplex PCR; TCRdb keeps only in-frame clonotypes and omits some of them. The table shows about 2,700 clones, with just under 25% occurring only once. The starting material was lung tumor tissue, obtained before any cancer treatment. These receptors were collected from a female donor of 60 years or more with stage I lung adenocarcinoma.

This clone was picked up a small number of times. This chain links TRBV9 with TRBJ1-1, with D uncertain. The CDR3 is 13 residues long. Germline V gene data show CDR1 as SGDLS and CDR2 as YYNGEE. V lost 3 bases, J lost 4 bases, and 10 bases lay in between. CDR3 protein: CASSADRSTEAFF. The CDR3, as DNA: TGTGCCAGCAGCGCCGATAGAAGCACTGAAGCTTTCTTT.

This clone is medium-sized. The CDR3 nucleotides read TGTGCCAGCAGTCAGAGACAGGCTAACTATGGCTACACCTTC. Translation gives CASSQRQANYGYTF. This rearrangement joins TRBV6-8 to TRBJ1-2, with D perhaps TRBD1 (6 bases). Germline-derived CDR1 and CDR2 are MNHGY and SAAAGT. CDR3 length: 14 residues. Between the trimmed V and J ends, which lost 5 bases and 0 bases, there was a span of 10 bases.

This clone was counted between two and nine times. This sequence joins TRBV10-2 and TRBJ2-2; D not resolved. The CDR3 is 15 residues long. The V and J ends lost 5 bases and 5 bases respectively, with 15 bases between them. CDR1 is WSHSY and CDR2 is SAAADI in the germline V gene. The CDR3 nucleotides read TGCGCCAGCAGTAAAGTTAGTCTTATAACCGGGGAGCTGTTTTTT. This translates into CASSKVSLITGELFF.

A single count supports this clone. The chain employs TRBV19 and TRBJ2-2; TRBD1 agrees at 11 bases. This CDR3 comprises 17 residues. The V and J ends lost 7 bases and 4 bases, in that order; junction bases with no gene match: 11. The germline V gene encodes CDR1 LNHDA and CDR2 SQIVND (reference sequence). CDR3: CASKPQPGTGGTGELFF. The CDR3 region has the DNA TGTGCCAGTAAACCCCAGCCCGGGACAGGGGGCACCGGGGAGCTGTTTTTT.

The genes are TRBV11-3 and TRBJ1-2; D uncertain. Trimming shortened V by 0 bases and J by 4 bases, and 12 bases separated the two germline ends. Germline CDR1 reads SGHNT; CDR2 reads YENEEA. The CDR3 has 15 amino acids. CDR3 nucleotide sequence: TGTGCCAGCAGCTTAGACCCAGGCCAATTCTATGGCTACACCTTC. As protein: CASSLDPGQFYGYTF.

This clone turned up a few times. This sequence joins TRBV6-8 and TRBJ1-5; no firm D call. CDR1 and CDR2 (germline): MNHGY, SAAAGT. The CDR3 runs 14 residues. The V end was cut by 7 bases, the J end by 0 bases, with 10 bases between. In nucleotides, the CDR3 is TGTGCCAGCAACCAGGCGAATAGCAATCAGCCCCAGCATTTT. It yields the protein CASNQANSNQPQHF.

This clone was counted a few times. This chain joins TRBV6-8 and TRBJ2-1, with TRBD2 identical over 11 bases. The CDR3 contains 19 residues. The germline V gene has CDR1 MNHGY and CDR2 SAAAGT. V shed 3 bases, J shed 0 bases, and the junction held 10 bases outside the gene matches. This CDR3 reads CASSYSLAGGTGSYNEQFF. The CDR3 coding sequence is TGTGCCAGCAGTTATTCTTTAGCGGGAGGGACCGGCTCCTACAATGAGCAGTTCTTC.

This clone was picked up a small number of times. V is TRBV11-3 and J is TRBJ1-1, with D perhaps TRBD1 (6 bases). V gave up 2 bases and J gave up 0 bases, with 7 bases separating them. This CDR3 is built from 14 residues. Germline V gene data show CDR1 as SGHNT and CDR2 as YENEEA. The CDR3 loop reads CASSLQGLNTEAFF. CDR3 sequence (DNA): TGTGCCAGCAGCTTACAGGGGTTGAACACTGAAGCTTTCTTT.

In this sample, this clone turned up a few times. The J gene is TRBJ2-2, the V gene TRBV7-4; D gene unclear. This CDR3 has 13 residues. Per germline, CDR1 SGHVT and CDR2 SQSDAQ. The ends were cut back, 6 bases at V and 6 bases at J, with 11 bases in the middle. The CDR3 loop is CASSSFLAGELFF. The DNA for the CDR3 is TGTGCCAGCAGTAGTTTCCTAGCCGGGGAGCTGTTTTTT.

By sample fraction, this clone is medium-sized. The chain links TRBV6-8 to TRBJ2-1; D is perhaps TRBD2 (7 bases). The germline gives CDR1 MNHGY, CDR2 SAAAGT. V lost 6 bases, J lost 8 bases, and 14 bases lay in between. The CDR3 spans 13 residues. This chain's CDR3 is CASSPTGRDEQFF. As DNA, the CDR3 is TGTGCCAGCAGCCCCACAGGGAGGGATGAGCAGTTCTTC.

J is TRBJ2-7 and V is TRBV6-8; tentative D call: TRBD1 (6 bases). Germline CDR1 is MNHGY and CDR2 is SAAAGT. The CDR3 loop spans 13 amino acids. V dropped 5 bases and J dropped 3 bases, with 11 bases sitting between them. The CDR3 sequence is CASSRGGFYEQYF. The CDR3 region has the DNA TGTGCCAGCAGTAGAGGGGGATTCTACGAGCAGTACTTC.

This clone was detected only a few times. The chain combines TRBV11-3 with TRBJ2-7; D might be TRBD1 or TRBD2, each matching 6 bases. V was trimmed by 2 bases and J by 2 bases, leaving 19 bases between them. The CDR3 spans 17 residues. Per the germline V gene, CDR1 is SGHNT and CDR2 is YENEEA. The CDR3 protein is CASSLTQGTDKPYEQYF. The CDR3, as DNA: TGTGCCAGCAGCTTAACCCAGGGGACTGACAAGCCCTACGAGCAGTACTTC. Together with reference TRBV11-3 and TRBJ2-7, the CDR3 gives the full variable domain: EAGVVQSPRYKIIEKKQPVAFWCNPISGHNTLYWYLQNLGQGPELLIRYENEEAVDDSQLPKDRFSAERLKGVDSTLKIQPAELGDSAVYLCASSLTQGTDKPYEQYFGPGTRLTVT.

By sample share, this clone is medium-sized (0.01 to 0.1%). The CDR3 loop reads CASSPAGGRETQYF. The CDR3, as DNA: TGTGCCAGCAGCCCTGCCGGTGGCAGGGAGACCCAGTACTTC. This rearrangement joins TRBV11-3 to TRBJ2-5; D remains ambiguous. This CDR3 has 14 amino acids. V was shortened by 5 bases and J by 5 bases, with 15 bases between the two germline ends. The germline V gene has CDR1 SGHNT and CDR2 YENEEA.

This CDR3 reads CASRTQGANTEAFF. The CDR3 region has the DNA TGCGCCAGCAGAACACAGGGGGCAAACACTGAAGCTTTCTTT. This chain connects TRBV5-1 to TRBJ1-1; 9 bases align to TRBD1. Germline-derived CDR1 and CDR2 are SGHRS and YFSETQ. There are 14 residues in the CDR3. With V trimmed by 5 bases and J by 2 bases, 4 bases remained unmatched.

The V gene is TRBV9, the J gene TRBJ2-7; 10 bases are shared with TRBD2. CDR3 length: 14 residues. The germline V gene encodes CDR1 SGDLS and CDR2 YYNGEE. Trimming at V came to 3 bases and at J to 7 bases, leaving 7 bases not matched to a gene. In nucleotides, the CDR3 is TGTGCCAGCAGCGAGCGGGAGGGTTCTGGTGAGCAGTACTTC. Translating gives CASSEREGSGEQYF.

This clone was counted a few times. The chain employs TRBV7-6 and TRBJ2-5; D is tentatively TRBD1 or TRBD2 (6 bases each). The CDR3 runs 15 residues. Germline-derived CDR1 and CDR2 are SGHVS and FNYEAQ. Trimming removed 5 bases from V and 2 bases from J, with 15 bases in between. CDR3 sequence (DNA): TGTGCCAGCAGCGCCGCTCGGGGGCGGCAAGAGACCCAGTACTTC. It yields the protein CASSAARGRQETQYF. The whole variable domain, remainder taken from reference TRBV7-6 and TRBJ2-5, is GAGVSQSPRYKVTKRGQDVALRCDPISGHVSLYWYRQALGQGPEFLTYFNYEAQQDKSGLPNDRFSAERPEGSISTLTIQRTEQRDSAMYRCASSAARGRQETQYFGPGTRLLVL.

The chain links TRBV19 to TRBJ1-3; tentative D call: TRBD1 (5 bases). The ends were cut back, 5 bases at V and 0 bases at J, with 11 bases in the middle. This CDR3 region has 15 residues. CDR1 and CDR2 from the germline V gene are LNHDA and SQIVND (reference sequence). In nucleotides, the CDR3 is TGTGCCAGTAGTGGGACCAAGTACTCTGGAAACACCATATATTTT. Translating it yields CASSGTKYSGNTIYF.